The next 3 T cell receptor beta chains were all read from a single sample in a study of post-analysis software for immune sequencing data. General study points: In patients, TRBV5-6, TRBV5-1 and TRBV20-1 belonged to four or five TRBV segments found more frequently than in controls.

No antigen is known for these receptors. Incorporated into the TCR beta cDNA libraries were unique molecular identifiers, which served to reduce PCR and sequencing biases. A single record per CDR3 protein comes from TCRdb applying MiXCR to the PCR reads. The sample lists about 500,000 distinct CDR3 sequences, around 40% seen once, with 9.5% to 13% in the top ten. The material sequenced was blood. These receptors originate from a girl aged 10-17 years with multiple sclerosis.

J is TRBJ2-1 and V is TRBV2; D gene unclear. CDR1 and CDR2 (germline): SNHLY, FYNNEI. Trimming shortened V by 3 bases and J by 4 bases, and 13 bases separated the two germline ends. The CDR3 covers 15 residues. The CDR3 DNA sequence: TGTGCCAGCAGTGAGGTAGTGACGATATACAATGAGCAGTTCTTC. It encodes CASSEVVTIYNEQFF.

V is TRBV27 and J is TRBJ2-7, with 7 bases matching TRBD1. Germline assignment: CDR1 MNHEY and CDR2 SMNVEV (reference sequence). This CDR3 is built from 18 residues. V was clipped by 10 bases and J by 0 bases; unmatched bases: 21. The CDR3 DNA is TGTGCCACCAGGAACCCCTTAGACTCAGGGGGAAGCTCCTACGAGCAGTACTTC. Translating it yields CATRNPLDSGGSSYEQYF.

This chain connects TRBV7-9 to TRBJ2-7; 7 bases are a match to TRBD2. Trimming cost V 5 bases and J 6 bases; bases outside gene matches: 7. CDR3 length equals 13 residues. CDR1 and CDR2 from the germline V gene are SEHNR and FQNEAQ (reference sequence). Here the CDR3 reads CASSLVSSGEQYF. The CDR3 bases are TGTGCCAGCAGCCTCGTCTCTAGCGGCGAGCAGTACTTC.